The present TCR beta chain was sequenced within a study of cytomegalovirus exposure and HLA in healthy donors (dated by TCRdb to about 2017). As for the study more broadly: According to an earlier analysis of 587 of the donors, 150 million to 200 million T cells yielded 100 million or so unique TCR beta sequences and less than 300 Gb of sequence data. An early release covering roughly 600 HLA-typed donors comprised about 290 gigabases of sequencing data and some 79 million unique TCR sequences. Of the roughly 430 genotyped donors, over 70% fell in the genetic ancestry cluster associated with self-reported Caucasian donors. The aim of the study was to test whether cataloging public T cell receptors could identify signatures of past pathogen exposure. The T cell repertoires of 700 or so subjects were profiled by immunosequencing and related to cytomegalovirus serostatus. Besides the first cohort of 550 to 750 subjects, a separate validation cohort made up of 120 different subjects was used. To predict cytomegalovirus infection status, the study combined high-throughput TCR immunosequencing, statistical association of individual TCRs with disease status, and machine learning. To study patterns of TCR occurrence, a later analysis re-analyzed previously published TCR beta repertoires from 500 to 850 donors and added high-resolution HLA genotyping. Rather than using new phenotypic data, the later analysis identified candidate immune exposures from TCR beta sequences and from how often those sequences occurred across donors. An earlier analysis of 587 of the donors applied high-throughput TCR beta sequencing to assess whether each TCR beta V gene segment acted as functional or pseudogenic. Donor age, sex, ethnicity and CMV serostatus were compiled alongside the repertoire data. In a later genetic analysis, genome-wide SNP genotypes for about 55% of the roughly 700 donors were used, and that subset was treated as a discovery cohort. All discovery cohort repertoires had been generated using a single sequencing platform. HLA typing included class I and class II loci at four-digit resolution. The number of typed donors differed by locus: about 620-640 for A, B, C, DRB1 and DQB1; approximately 540 for DQA1; 606 for DPA1; and 400 to 480 for DPB1. A handful of DR-DQ haplotypes were handled as single units for association and clustering because linkage in the cohort was strong. Across under 500 genotyped donors of the cohort, an average of about 250,000 unique TCR beta nucleotide sequences per donor were sequenced, and approximately 19% of those sequences were non-productive.

What the authors observed across the whole study: Some IMGT-functional V segments, including TRBV6-2 and TRBV6-3, could not be told apart with the 87-base-pair reads, so those segments were excluded. According to a later analysis, parvovirus B19, influenza, CMV and Epstein-Barr virus appeared linked to several top co-occurrence clusters. An earlier analysis of approximately 600 of the donors showed that most TCR beta V segments appeared in productive rearrangements either about 90% or about 30% of the time, which broadly matched IMGT annotations. In a later genetic analysis, fewer N-insertions in productive TCRs were reported among donors in an Asian-associated ancestry cluster than the roughly 700-donor mean. In a later analysis, HLA-associated TCR beta chains were found to be more clonally expanded and to have lower generation probabilities than equally common non-associated chains. In a later analysis, the rate of TCR association differed among HLA loci, with DRB1 alleles having the most associated TCRs and HLA-C alleles having the fewest. In a later analysis, most CMV-associated TCR beta chains were found to appear HLA-restricted, with HLA associations seemingly driven largely by CMV exposure. Immune exposure information for the cohort was limited to CMV serostatus. A further reported finding was that TCR beta sequences accurately predicted the HLA-A and HLA-B alleles for most subjects in the first cohort. Correlated functional status among segregating V segments might be attributable to linkage disequilibrium, but an unknown experimental factor could not be ruled out. Because counts were too low, some 16 rarely observed V segments, including chromosome 9 orphons, were excluded from the earlier analysis of some 590 of the donors. A group of highly shared sequence variants was considered likely to be a technical artifact of the sequencing pipeline. The authors suggested that the approach could potentially be extended to other disease states and immunological phenotypes. An association between a missense DCLRE1C variant and V-gene and J-gene trimming of TCR beta chains was found in a later genetic analysis and replicated in an independent cohort. In this cohort, only TCR beta chains were sequenced, and detectable features were limited by the absence of alpha or paired-chain data. When HLA alleles, especially DR and DQ, strongly co-occurred, TCR associations were difficult to assign to individual alleles. While some public TCRs were present in many individuals, most TCR sequences turned up only very rarely across donors. Because HLA typing was missing for some donors at each locus, association tests included only the typed subset. A few of the identified cytomegalovirus-associated TCR beta chains were confirmed in vitro to be specific for cytomegalovirus antigens. Sequencing depth was assumed to be roughly uniform across donors in the presence/absence analyses, though that assumption may not hold. Cytomegalovirus status was reported to be diagnosed by the classifier with high specificity and sensitivity in both the original and validation cohorts. Specific HLA alleles were associated with over 15,000 TCR beta sequences at a false discovery rate of 0.05 in a later analysis. A total of roughly 160 TCR beta chains were listed by the study as associated with cytomegalovirus.

The receptor library was made with the immunoSEQ multiplex PCR assay. For the multiplex PCR, a mixture combining 60 forward primers for TCR Vbeta segments and 13 reverse primers for TCR Jbeta segments was used. A multiplex PCR assay on genomic DNA amplified the CDR3 region of rearranged TCR beta genes. On the Illumina HiSeq System, the amplified TCR beta libraries were sequenced as 87-base-pair reads. The paper's processing steps were these. Across the 500 to 750 repertoires, a later analysis counted 80 million or so unique TCR beta chains, about 10 million of which were shared by at least two donors. To remove PCR and sequencing errors, raw reads were error-corrected and collapsed into unique sequences using a nearest-neighbor algorithm that merged closely related sequences. V, D and J gene segments were assigned by aligning CDR3 sequences to IMGT reference sequences. For a sequence to be retained, a match of at least six nucleotides was required to both a V gene segment and a J gene segment. A rearrangement was called productive if the CDR3 had no stop codons and remained in frame with V and J, and every other rearrangement was called non-productive. CDR3 was defined by IMGT convention, running from the second conserved V-encoded cysteine to the conserved J-encoded phenylalanine. In an earlier analysis of 587 of the donors, sequences lacking an unambiguous match to a single V gene segment were excluded. An earlier analysis of approximately 590 of the donors called V segments functional above 56.7% productive rearrangements and segregating when the between-donor standard deviation exceeded 5%. A statistical classification framework was developed to diagnose cytomegalovirus status using the catalog of TCR beta chain sequences. V and J gene assignment, in a later analysis, came from comparing TCR nucleotide sequences with IMGT/GENE-DB human TR gene sequences. A later analysis assigned CDR3 sequences and most-parsimonious VDJ recombination scenarios with the TCRdist pipeline. In a later analysis, each TCR beta chain was defined by its CDR3 amino acid sequence together with its V-gene family, and reads without a unique V-gene family were excluded. As a way to deal with suspected cross-contamination and a sequencing artifact, a later analysis dropped 450 to 700 nucleotide sequences that were highly shared and had low generation probability. A later analysis calculated a clonal expansion index for each public chain from normalized within-repertoire ranks of inferred template counts. In a later analysis, generation probabilities were computed using a VDJ recombination model fitted to out-of-frame rearrangements, and the results were checked against IGoR. In a later analysis, hypergeometric tests were used to score TCR-TCR, TCR-HLA and TCR-CMV co-occurrence, with a repertoire-size bias correction applied to TCR pairs. A later analysis estimated false discovery rates by permuting HLA or CMV assignments 20 times. In a later analysis, co-occurring TCRs were grouped using DBSCAN, with TCRdist sequence similarity added in when clustering inside HLA-allele-positive subsets. Repertoires with fewer than 30,000 or more than 120,000 public chains were left out of co-occurrence clustering, as were a few repertoires with anomalous nucleotide sharing. TCRdb holds this immuneACCESS table with in-frame rearrangements only. Some clones are missing; in checked studies, unresolved V genes explain under half, and the rest has no known cause. V, J and clone size were drawn from that table, and D and trimming were deduced from the DNA. The sample yields about 170,000 clones; roughly 71% were counted once. 1.5% of the sample comes from the top ten.

Based on the germline V gene, the CDR1 and CDR2 sequences are SGDLS and YYNGEE. V is pared back by 4 bases and J by 8 bases, with 15 bases lying between the germline termini. CDR3 length: 13 amino acids, cysteine to phenylalanine. Just the 39-base CDR3 DNA is kept, in frame starting at base 1. Points on this clone: Its antigen has not been determined. Base-call qualities are not available, and no considerably larger clone is one nucleotide away.

The cohort comprised some 730 healthy bone marrow donors. All cohort members were sampled while nominally healthy, although unrecorded immune exposures were likely present. The donor tested CMV seronegative, placing the donor among the 350 or so seronegative members of the cohort. Each donor provided a peripheral blood sample, and peripheral blood mononuclear cells were used for TCR beta sequencing. The Qiagen DNeasy Blood Extraction Kit was used to extract genomic DNA from the blood cell samples. The sequencing input was PBMCs. This chain is built from TRBV9 and TRBJ1-2; TRBD1 is a possible D gene, resting on 6 matching bases. The receptor comes from a girl aged 10 to 17 in good health and CMV-seronegative. This receptor carries the CDR3 CASSPGADIGYTF. The nucleotide sequence reads TGTGCCAGCAGCCCAGGGGCAGATATAGGCTACACCTTC.